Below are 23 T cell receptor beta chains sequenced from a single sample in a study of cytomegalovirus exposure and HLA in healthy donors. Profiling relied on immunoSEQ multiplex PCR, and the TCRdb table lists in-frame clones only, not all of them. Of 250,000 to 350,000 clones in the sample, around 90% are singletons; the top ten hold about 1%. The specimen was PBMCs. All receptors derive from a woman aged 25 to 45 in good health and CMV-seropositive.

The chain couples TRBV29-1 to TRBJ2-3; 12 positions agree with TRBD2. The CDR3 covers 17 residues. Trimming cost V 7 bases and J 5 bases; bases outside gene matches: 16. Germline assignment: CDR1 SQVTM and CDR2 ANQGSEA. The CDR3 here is CSARFLTSGGTEDTQYF. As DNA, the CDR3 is TGCAGCGCACGATTCCTTACTAGCGGGGGGACTGAAGATACGCAGTATTTT.

CDR3 bases: TGTGCCAGCAGTCCGGGACAGAGCGACGGCTACACCTTC. Encoded protein: CASSPGQSDGYTF. The V call is TRBV28, the J call TRBJ1-2; 7 bases are a match to TRBD1. Trimming cost V 5 bases and J 8 bases; bases outside gene matches: 8. The CDR3 sequence is 13 residues long. Germline lookup yields CDR1 MDHEN and CDR2 SYDVKM.

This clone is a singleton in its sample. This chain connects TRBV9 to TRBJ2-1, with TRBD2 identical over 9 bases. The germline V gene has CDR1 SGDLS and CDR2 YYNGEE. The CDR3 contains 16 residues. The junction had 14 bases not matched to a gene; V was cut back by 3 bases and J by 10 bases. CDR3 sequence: CASSGGRGGALGEQFF. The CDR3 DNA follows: TGTGCCAGCAGCGGAGGGCGGGGGGGTGCCCTCGGAGAGCAGTTCTTC.

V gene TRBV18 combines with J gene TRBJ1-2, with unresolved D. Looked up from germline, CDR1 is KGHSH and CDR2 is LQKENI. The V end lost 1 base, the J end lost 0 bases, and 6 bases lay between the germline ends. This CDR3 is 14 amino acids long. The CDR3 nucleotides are TGTGCCAGCTCACCACTACCGACTAACTATGGCTACACCTTC. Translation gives CASSPLPTNYGYTF.

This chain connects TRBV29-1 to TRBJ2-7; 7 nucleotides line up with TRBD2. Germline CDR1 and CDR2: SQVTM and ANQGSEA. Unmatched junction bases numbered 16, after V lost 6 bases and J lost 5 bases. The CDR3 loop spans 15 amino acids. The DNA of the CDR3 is TGCAGCGTCCACCTCTTCACGGGGAGGGCTCACGAGCAGTACTTC. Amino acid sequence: CSVHLFTGRAHEQYF.

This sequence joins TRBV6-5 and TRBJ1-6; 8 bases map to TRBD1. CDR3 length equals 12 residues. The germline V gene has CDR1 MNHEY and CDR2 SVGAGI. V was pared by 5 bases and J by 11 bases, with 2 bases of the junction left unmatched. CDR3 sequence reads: CASSNRGTPLHF. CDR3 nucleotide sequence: TGTGCCAGCAGTAACAGGGGGACACCCCTCCACTTT.

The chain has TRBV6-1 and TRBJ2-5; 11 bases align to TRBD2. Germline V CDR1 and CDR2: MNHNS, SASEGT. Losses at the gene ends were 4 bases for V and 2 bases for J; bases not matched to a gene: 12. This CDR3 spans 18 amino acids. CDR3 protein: CASSGSVAGGLLQETQYF. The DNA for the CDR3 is TGTGCCAGCAGTGGGTCGGTAGCGGGGGGGCTATTACAAGAGACCCAGTACTTC.

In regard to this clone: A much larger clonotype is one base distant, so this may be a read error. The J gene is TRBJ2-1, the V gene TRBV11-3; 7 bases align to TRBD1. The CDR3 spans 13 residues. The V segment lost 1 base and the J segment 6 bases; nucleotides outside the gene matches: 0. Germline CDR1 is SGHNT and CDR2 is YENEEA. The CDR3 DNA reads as TGTGCCAGCAGCTTAGCAGGGGGCAATGAGCAGTTCTTC. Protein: CASSLAGGNEQFF.

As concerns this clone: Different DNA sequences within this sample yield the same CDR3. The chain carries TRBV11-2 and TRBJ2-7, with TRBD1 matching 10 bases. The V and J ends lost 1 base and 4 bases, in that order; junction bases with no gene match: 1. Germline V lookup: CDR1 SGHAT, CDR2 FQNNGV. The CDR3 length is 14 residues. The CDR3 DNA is TGTGCCAGCAGCTTAGGACAGGGGGCGTACGAGCAGTACTTC. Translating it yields CASSLGQGAYEQYF.

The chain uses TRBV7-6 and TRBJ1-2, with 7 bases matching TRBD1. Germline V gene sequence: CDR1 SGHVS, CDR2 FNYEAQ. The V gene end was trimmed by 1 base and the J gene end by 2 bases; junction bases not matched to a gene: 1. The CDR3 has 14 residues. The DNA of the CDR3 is TGTGCCAGCAGCTTAGAGACAGGGAACTATGGCTACACCTTC. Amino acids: CASSLETGNYGYTF.

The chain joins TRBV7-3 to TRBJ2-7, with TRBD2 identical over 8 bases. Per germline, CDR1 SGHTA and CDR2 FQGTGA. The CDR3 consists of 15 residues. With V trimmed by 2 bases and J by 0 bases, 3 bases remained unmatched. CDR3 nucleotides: TGTGCCAGCAGCTTATACAGCGGGGGCTCCTACGAGCAGTACTTC. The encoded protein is CASSLYSGGSYEQYF.

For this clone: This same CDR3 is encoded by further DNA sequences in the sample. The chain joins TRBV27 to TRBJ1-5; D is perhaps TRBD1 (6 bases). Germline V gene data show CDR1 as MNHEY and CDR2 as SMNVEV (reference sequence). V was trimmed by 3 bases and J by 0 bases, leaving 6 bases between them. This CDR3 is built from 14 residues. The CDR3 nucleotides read TGTGCCAGCAGTTTCAGGGGTAGCAATCAGCCCCAGCATTTT. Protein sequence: CASSFRGSNQPQHF.

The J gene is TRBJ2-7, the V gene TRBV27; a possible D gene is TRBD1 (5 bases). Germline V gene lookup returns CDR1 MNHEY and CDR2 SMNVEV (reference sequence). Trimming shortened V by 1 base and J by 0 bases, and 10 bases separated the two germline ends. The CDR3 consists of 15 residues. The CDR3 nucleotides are TGTGCCAGCAGTTTATATGGGGCCTACTCCTACGAGCAGTACTTC. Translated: CASSLYGAYSYEQYF.

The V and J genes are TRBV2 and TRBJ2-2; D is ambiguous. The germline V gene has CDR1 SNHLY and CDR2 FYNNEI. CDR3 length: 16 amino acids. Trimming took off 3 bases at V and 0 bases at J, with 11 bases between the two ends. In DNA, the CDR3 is TGTGCCAGCAGTGACATACGTCTCTCGAACACCGGGGAGCTGTTTTTT. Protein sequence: CASSDIRLSNTGELFF.

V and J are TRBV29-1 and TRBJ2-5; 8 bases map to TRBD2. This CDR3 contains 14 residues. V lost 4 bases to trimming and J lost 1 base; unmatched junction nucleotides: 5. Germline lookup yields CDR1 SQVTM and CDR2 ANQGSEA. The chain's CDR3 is CSVAFGLAQETQYF. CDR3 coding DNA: TGCAGCGTTGCCTTTGGACTAGCCCAAGAGACCCAGTACTTC. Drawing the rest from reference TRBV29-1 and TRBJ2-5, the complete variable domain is SAVISQKPSRDICQRGTSLTIQCQVDSQVTMMFWYRQQPGQSLTLIATANQGSEATYESGFVIDKFPISRPNLTFSTLTVSNMSPEDSSIYLCSVAFGLAQETQYFGPGTRLLVL.

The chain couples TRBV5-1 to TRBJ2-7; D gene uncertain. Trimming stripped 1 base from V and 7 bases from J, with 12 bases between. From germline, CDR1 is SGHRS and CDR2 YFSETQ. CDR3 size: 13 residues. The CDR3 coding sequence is TGCGCCAGCAGCTTGATAGGTGTGGGAGAGCAGTACTTC. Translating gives CASSLIGVGEQYF.

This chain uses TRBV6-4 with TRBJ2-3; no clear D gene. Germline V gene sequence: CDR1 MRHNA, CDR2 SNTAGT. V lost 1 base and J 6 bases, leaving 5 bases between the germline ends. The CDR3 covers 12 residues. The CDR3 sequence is CASSDFRDTQYF. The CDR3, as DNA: TGTGCCAGCAGTGACTTTCGGGATACGCAGTATTTT.

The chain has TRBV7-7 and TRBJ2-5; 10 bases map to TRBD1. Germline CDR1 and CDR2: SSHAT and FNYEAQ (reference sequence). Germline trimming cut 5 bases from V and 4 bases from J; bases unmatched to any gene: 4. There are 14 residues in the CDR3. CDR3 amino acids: CASSKDRGGETQYF. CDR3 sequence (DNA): TGTGCCAGCAGCAAGGACAGGGGGGGAGAGACCCAGTACTTC.

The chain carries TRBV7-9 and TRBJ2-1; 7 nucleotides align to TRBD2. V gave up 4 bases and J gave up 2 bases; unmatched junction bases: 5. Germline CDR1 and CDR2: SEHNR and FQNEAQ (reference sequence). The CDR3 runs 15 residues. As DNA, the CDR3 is TGTGCCAGCAGCTCAGGGCTAGCGGCCTACAATGAGCAGTTCTTC. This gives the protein CASSSGLAAYNEQFF.

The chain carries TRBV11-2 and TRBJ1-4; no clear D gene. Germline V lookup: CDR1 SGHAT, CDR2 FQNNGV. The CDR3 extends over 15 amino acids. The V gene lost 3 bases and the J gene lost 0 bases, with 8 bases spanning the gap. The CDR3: CASSFSSATNEKLFF. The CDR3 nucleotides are TGTGCCAGCAGCTTTTCAAGTGCAACTAATGAAAAACTGTTTTTT.

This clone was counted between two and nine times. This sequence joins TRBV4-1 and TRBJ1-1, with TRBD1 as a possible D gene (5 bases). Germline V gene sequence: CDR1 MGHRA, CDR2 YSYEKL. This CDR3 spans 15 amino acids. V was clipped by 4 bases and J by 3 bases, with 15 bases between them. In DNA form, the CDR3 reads TGCGCCAGCAGCCCACTCCCGGCGGGGGACACTGAAGCTTTCTTT. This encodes CASSPLPAGDTEAFF.

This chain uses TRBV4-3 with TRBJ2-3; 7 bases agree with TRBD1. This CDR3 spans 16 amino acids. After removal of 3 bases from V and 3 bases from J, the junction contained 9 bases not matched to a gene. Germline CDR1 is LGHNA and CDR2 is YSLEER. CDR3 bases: TGCGCCAGCAGCCACGACAGGGTTTCGAGAACAGATACGCAGTATTTT. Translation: CASSHDRVSRTDTQYF.

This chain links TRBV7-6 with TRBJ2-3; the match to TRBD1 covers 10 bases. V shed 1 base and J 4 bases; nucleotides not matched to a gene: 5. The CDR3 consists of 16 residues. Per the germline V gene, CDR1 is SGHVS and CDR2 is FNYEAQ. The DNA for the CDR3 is TGTGCCAGCAGCTTAGGTTCCGGACAGGGGGCAGATACGCAGTATTTT. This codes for CASSLGSGQGADTQYF.